The clone carrying this T cell receptor beta chain was counted at least ten times. CDR1 is DFQATT, CDR2 SNEGSKA, per germline (reference sequence). V was clipped by 0 bases and J by 1 base; unmatched bases: 5. CDR3 size: 16 residues. One entry per CDR3 protein results from TCRdb running MiXCR on the RACE reads. The sample lists 80,000 to 100,000 distinct CDR3 sequences, more than 9% occurring once. The data originate from a study of human T cells and chemical hapten exposure. For the study at large: The study enrolled mostly female patients with alopecia areata, totalis or universalis. How much TCR each sample yielded varied, mostly because pooled library volumes differed slightly.

Indicated time point: patch test 2, 6 weeks after DPC sensitization. Treatment defined: therapeutic diphenylcyclopropenone sensitization with weekly scalp DPC. Total RNA was isolated from unfractionated whole blood. Source: whole blood, taken in connection with sensitization to the hapten diphenylcyclopropenone (DPC). The TCR sequence derives from a woman in her 50s with alopecia areata. Some clones in this sample may be carry-over from other donors' samples. The V call is TRBV20-1, the J call TRBJ2-3; 9 nucleotides agree with TRBD2. The CDR3 nucleotides are TGCAGTGCTAGAGACTTTAGGACTAGCGGCACAGATACGCAGTATTTT. It encodes CSARDFRTSGTDTQYF.